This T cell receptor (beta chain) was observed in a study of blood T cells in healthy people across ages. This clonotype has a count of ten or more. Germline CDR1 reads ENHRY; CDR2 reads SYGVKD. This CDR3 region has 17 residues. V lost 2 bases, J lost 3 bases, and 12 bases stayed unmatched. A sample-barcoded 5' primer and a J-beta primer mix were used in a second PCR of roughly 6 to 11 cycles. TCRdb redid the calling of the 5' RACE reads with MiXCR, one entry per CDR3 protein. This sample has roughly 700,000 distinct CDR3 sequences, with roughly 50% found just once. The chain employs TRBV10-3 and TRBJ2-7, with TRBD1 identical over 8 bases. The sequence was obtained from a woman aged 55-69 years in good health. Sequenced material: blood. For the CDR3, the DNA is TGTGCCATCAGTGAGCCCTCAATGGGGACAGGCTTCTACGAGCAGTACTTC. Translating gives CAISEPSMGTGFYEQYF.